The clone carrying this T cell receptor beta chain occurred once. The method was immunoSEQ multiplex PCR; TCRdb's version includes in-frame clones alone and lacks a portion of them. The sample shows approximately 2,300,000 clones, about 90% of them seen only once. The V gene's germline CDR1 is SEHNR and CDR2 FQNEAQ (reference sequence). The trim removed 0 bases at V and 7 bases at J, leaving 9 bases unmatched. CDR3 length: 16 amino acids. These data belong to a study of shared clonotypes between healthy human individuals. The V and J genes are TRBV7-9 and TRBJ2-7; 10 nucleotides agree with TRBD2. Specimen: naive CD4+ T cells from PBMCs. The sample's subset: CD45RA+ positively selected. This TCR was sampled from a man between 18 and 29 years old in good health. Some clones in this sample may be carry-over from other donors' samples. CDR3 amino acids: CASSLARTSGSEEQYF. Written as DNA, the CDR3 is TGTGCCAGCAGCTTAGCTAGGACTAGCGGTAGCGAGGAGCAGTACTTC.